The subject of this entry is one T cell receptor beta chain. Which antigen it targets is not known. Sequence at one end of the junction differs from germline and may be a read error. The source of the sample is a study of tumor and adjacent non-tumor tissue in lung cancer (dated by TCRdb to 2017 to 2018). As for the study more broadly: Of the cohort, roughly 12 patients had adenocarcinoma, 2 had squamous cell carcinoma and 1 had small cell lung cancer. The 15 or so patients were aged roughly 30 to 80 years, included about 10 men and 5 women, and had TNM stage I to III disease. A total of around 130,000,000 productive TCRbeta reads were generated by sequencing, corresponding to an average of roughly 4.1 million reads per sample. Bulk TCRbeta repertoires were compared between lung tumor tissue and matched distant non-tumor lung tissue obtained from fewer than 16 lung cancer patients. TCRbeta CDR3 sequencing was performed on 25 to 35 paired specimens, with one tumor sample and one normal lung sample collected per patient.

RNA was extracted from bulk unsorted tissue and checked for quality with a NanoDrop ND-1000 and an Agilent 2100. For the normal lung samples, distant non-tumor tissue was collected more than 3 cm away from the tumor edge. The donors were newly diagnosed lung cancer patients admitted for thoracic surgery in China from August to November 2014 who had not received prior chemotherapy. Anyone who had undergone radiotherapy or chemotherapy before, or who had another cancer at the same time, was left out of the study. Pieces of surgical tissue measuring about 1-2.1 cm3 were kept in RNAlater solution and held at -80 degrees C until needed. Study-level results and caveats: TCR diversity was significantly higher in younger patients, and greater tumor TCR diversity was associated with shorter overall survival and shorter disease-free survival. Neither the sequencing platform nor unique molecular identifiers are named or mentioned anywhere in the methods. Tumor tissue showed significantly greater TCR diversity (inverse Simpson) than normal lung tissue (around 450 vs 150, P = 0.0075, Mann-Whitney U test). A significantly larger cumulative share of the repertoire was made up by the top 100 clones in normal lung than in tumor tissue. Because peripheral blood was not sequenced, the blood TCRbeta repertoires of the lung cancer patients in the study went unexamined. Only around 16 patients were in the cohort, and the authors stated that larger samples and more detailed clinical data are needed.

From the cysteine through the phenylalanine, the CDR3 covers 11 amino acids. Only the CDR3 DNA is retained, 33 bases long and in frame from the first base. According to the germline V gene, CDR1 reads WSHSY and CDR2 reads SAAADI. The method behind the library was multiplex PCR. Instrument used: Illumina HiSeq 2500. TCRbeta libraries were built by three rounds of nested PCR using primers (Table S4), following protocols modified from ARM-PCR. Before sequencing, PCR products in the 200-500 bp range were cut out of the gel and cleaned up using the QIAquick gel extraction kit. The study's own analysis went as follows. Reads were cleaned with Trimmomatic, merged with FLASH into complete CDR3 sequences, and assigned to V(D)J germline segments with MiTCR. Clonal diversity was computed as the inverse Simpson's index with VDJtools. In-frame sequences without a premature stop codon were defined as productive reads. Using fastp at Q25 and MiXCR, TCRdb reprocessed the public reads and kept productive beta chains. Rows with a matching CDR3 protein are joined into one entry that keeps the most common DNA and genes. The V and J calls come from TCRdb's annotation, not from the publication. The sample data list 80,000 to 100,000 distinct CDR3 sequences, and 80% of these were observed just once. The top ten constitute 30% of the sample.

The rearrangement combines TRBV10-2 with TRBJ2-3, with the D gene too uncertain to name. The sequencing sample was made of distant non-tumor lung tissue. The clonotype originates from a man between 60 and 75 years old with small cell lung cancer. The DNA is as follows: TGCGCCAGCAGCCATACAGATATGCAGTATTTT. Translated, this gives CASSHTDMQYF.